These 22 T cell receptor beta chains were all obtained from the same sample, sequenced in a study of blood T cell repertoires in COVID-19. Using immunoSEQ multiplex PCR, the repertoire was profiled, and TCRdb retains in-frame clones only, with some absent. The data contain roughly 300,000 clones, 80% to 90% of them singletons. The sample consisted of peripheral blood. The receptors were gathered from a woman between 50 and 59 years old who had recovered from COVID-19.

The chain links TRBV28 to TRBJ2-7; D possibly corresponds to TRBD2 (6 bases). V was trimmed by 3 bases and J by 0 bases, leaving 12 bases between them. The CDR3 sequence is 15 residues long. Looked up from germline, CDR1 is MDHEN and CDR2 is SYDVKM. The CDR3: CASSFAPSDSYEQYF. CDR3 nucleotide sequence: TGTGCCAGCAGTTTCGCCCCTAGCGACTCCTACGAGCAGTACTTC.

The chain carries TRBV30 and TRBJ2-7; TRBD2 matches 9 bases. Germline V gene sequence: CDR1 GTSNPN, CDR2 SVGIG (reference sequence). CDR3 length: 14 residues. With V trimmed by 3 bases and J by 6 bases, 9 bases remained unmatched. CDR3 protein: CAWRRGGRTSEQYF. As DNA, the CDR3 is TGTGCCTGGAGGCGGGGGGGGCGAACTAGCGAGCAGTACTTC.

The V and J genes are TRBV20-1 and TRBJ2-7, with TRBD2 as a possible D gene (5 bases). CDR1 is DFQATT and CDR2 is SNEGSKA in the germline V gene (reference sequence). The CDR3 is made up of 11 amino acids. Trimming stripped 6 bases from V and 7 bases from J, with 13 bases between. As DNA, the CDR3 is TGCAGTGCAGGACTCTTCGGAGAGCAGTACTTC. The encoded protein is CSAGLFGEQYF.

This clone has only one observation. The chain has TRBV2 and TRBJ2-3; D might be TRBD1 (5 bases). Trimming shortened V by 9 bases and J by 4 bases, and 11 bases separated the two germline ends. CDR1 is SNHLY and CDR2 is FYNNEI in the germline V gene. CDR3 length: 12 amino acids. CDR3 in amino acids: CASAGISDTQYF. The DNA for the CDR3 is TGTGCCAGTGCAGGGATTTCAGATACGCAGTATTTT.

V is TRBV18 and J is TRBJ2-5; 9 bases line up with TRBD1. This CDR3 spans 13 amino acids. CDR1 is KGHSH, CDR2 LQKENI, per germline. Trimming took 5 bases from V and 5 from J; bases not matched to a gene: 3. The CDR3 spells CASSYGQGETQYF. DNA for the CDR3: TGTGCCAGCTCATACGGACAGGGGGAGACCCAGTACTTC.

V is TRBV4-3 and J is TRBJ2-7; D perhaps matches TRBD1 (5 bases). The CDR3 runs to 14 residues. The V gene's germline CDR1 is LGHNA and CDR2 YSLEER. V lost 1 base and J lost 5, with 12 bases in between. The CDR3 loop is CASSQVVWGDEQYF. The CDR3 nucleotides read TGCGCCAGCAGCCAAGTTGTCTGGGGCGACGAGCAGTACTTC.

The V and J genes are TRBV5-1 and TRBJ1-1; TRBD1 might be the D (5 bases). Germline V gene sequence: CDR1 SGHRS, CDR2 YFSETQ. The CDR3 extends over 13 amino acids. The V and J ends lost 4 bases and 5 bases respectively, with 12 bases between them. The CDR3 bases are TGCGCCAGCAGCACGGGACGGGGGACTGAAGCTTTCTTT. Translating it yields CASSTGRGTEAFF.

The chain joins TRBV2 to TRBJ1-5; a weak D match, TRBD1 (6 bases). This CDR3 comprises 14 residues. Trimming took off 4 bases at V and 6 bases at J, with 13 bases between the two ends. Germline lookup yields CDR1 SNHLY and CDR2 FYNNEI. The CDR3 sequence is CASSVLGAGQPQHF. Here the CDR3 DNA reads TGTGCCAGCAGTGTATTGGGGGCCGGTCAGCCCCAGCATTTT.

V gene TRBV7-8 combines with J gene TRBJ2-2, with a possible D match to TRBD1 (6 bases). The CDR3 loop spans 13 amino acids. Germline CDR1 and CDR2: SGHVS and FQNEAQ. Trimming stripped 2 bases from V and 6 bases from J, with 7 bases between. CDR3 region: CASSLQGSGELFF. The CDR3 DNA sequence: TGTGCCAGCAGCTTACAGGGGTCCGGGGAGCTGTTTTTT.

On this clone: The sample contains more than one DNA sequence encoding this CDR3. The gene calls are TRBV5-6 and TRBJ2-6; D is possibly TRBD2 (6 bases). The CDR3 extends over 19 amino acids. V lost 2 bases to trimming and J lost 0 bases, with 18 bases between them. CDR1 SGHDT and CDR2 YYEEEE come from the germline V gene. DNA for the CDR3: TGTGCCAGCAGCTTACCGTATGGAGCGGGTTACTCTGGGGCCAACGTCCTGACTTTC. Translation: CASSLPYGAGYSGANVLTF.

The chain combines TRBV5-1 with TRBJ1-4; D call uncertain. Trimming cost V 0 bases and J 8 bases, with 17 bases left between them. The germline gives CDR1 SGHRS, CDR2 YFSETQ. CDR3 size: 16 residues. In nucleotides, the CDR3 is TGCGCCAGCAGCTTGGAATCTGCCGGGGAGGACGAAAAACTGTTTTTT. Translated: CASSLESAGEDEKLFF.

This CDR3 reads CAWSRTRDRAQETQYF. For the CDR3, the DNA is TGTGCCTGGAGTCGGACCCGGGACAGGGCACAAGAGACCCAGTACTTC. The chain is built from TRBV30 and TRBJ2-5; 9 bases fit TRBD1. V lost 2 bases, J lost 2 bases, and 9 bases stayed unmatched. The CDR3 extends over 16 amino acids. Germline V gene sequence: CDR1 GTSNPN, CDR2 SVGIG (reference sequence).

This clone was seen only a few times. The J gene is TRBJ2-2, the V gene TRBV2; 11 bases are shared with TRBD2. In germline, CDR1 is SNHLY, CDR2 FYNNEI. The CDR3 length is 18 residues. J was trimmed by 5 bases and V by 6 bases; bases with no gene match: 14. CDR3 in amino acids: CASRKRMTSGTRTGELFF. Written as DNA, the CDR3 is TGTGCCAGCAGGAAGCGGATGACTAGCGGGACTCGAACCGGGGAGCTGTTTTTT.

The genes are TRBV5-1 and TRBJ2-5; 10 positions match TRBD2. The CDR3 is 16 residues long. Germline V lookup: CDR1 SGHRS, CDR2 YFSETQ. The J segment lost 5 bases and the V segment lost 4 bases, leaving 11 bases of the junction unmatched. In DNA form, the CDR3 reads TGCGCCAGCAGCCTGGCTAGCGGGGGATTTAGCGAGACCCAGTACTTC. It translates to CASSLASGGFSETQYF.

The chain combines TRBV6-5 with TRBJ2-7, with unresolved D. The germline gives CDR1 MNHEY, CDR2 SVGAGI. This CDR3 region has 12 residues. V was shortened by 6 bases and J by 2 bases, with 8 bases between the two germline ends. CDR3 sequence: CASSTGPYEQYF. CDR3 bases: TGTGCCAGCAGCACTGGGCCCTACGAGCAGTACTTC.

The chain recombines TRBV4-3 with TRBJ2-2; no clear D. V lost 5 bases, J lost 4 bases, and 11 bases lay in between. In germline, CDR1 is LGHNA, CDR2 YSLEER. The CDR3 consists of 14 residues. CDR3 protein: CASSVRFGTGELFF. The DNA for the CDR3 is TGCGCCAGCAGCGTTCGCTTCGGCACCGGGGAGCTGTTTTTT.

The chain recombines TRBV23-1 with TRBJ2-7; TRBD1 is a possible D gene (5 bases). TRBV23-1 is identified as an open reading frame with a role that is uncertain. The CDR3 has 17 amino acids. Trimming took 0 bases from V and 3 from J, leaving 18 bases between them. DNA for the CDR3: TGCGCCAGCAGTCAATCGTTTAGGGCAGGGCCGATCTACGAGCAGTACTTC. This translates into CASSQSFRAGPIYEQYF.

The chain has TRBV14 and TRBJ1-3; no clear D. CDR1 is SGHDN, CDR2 FVKESK, per germline. This CDR3 spans 13 amino acids. V was shortened by 5 bases and J by 4 bases, with 9 bases between the two germline ends. This CDR3 is CASSSFRGNTIYF. The CDR3 bases are TGTGCCAGCAGCTCATTCCGGGGAAACACCATATATTTT.

CDR3 protein: CASSYGQGASRGGYTF. The CDR3 DNA sequence: TGCGCCAGCAGCTATGGACAGGGGGCTTCCCGGGGTGGCTACACCTTC. The rearrangement joins TRBV4-3 to TRBJ1-2, with 11 bases identical to TRBD1. The trim removed 5 bases at V and 7 bases at J, leaving 12 bases unmatched. In germline, CDR1 is LGHNA, CDR2 YSLEER. CDR3 length: 16 residues.

The rearrangement uses TRBV30 and TRBJ1-4; D unresolved. Looked up from germline, CDR1 is GTSNPN and CDR2 is SVGIG (reference sequence). V was pared by 3 bases and J by 0 bases, with 5 bases between. This CDR3 has 13 residues. The CDR3 region has the DNA TGTGCCTGGAGCGAGCCAACTAATGAAAAACTGTTTTTT. Translation: CAWSEPTNEKLFF. Full variable domain (remainder filled in from reference TRBV30 and TRBJ1-4): SQTIHQWPATLVQPVGSPLSLECTVEGTSNPNLYWYRQAAGRGLQLLFYSVGIGQISSEVPQNLSASRPQDRQFILSSKKLLLSDSGFYLCAWSEPTNEKLFFGSGTQLSVL.

The CDR3 DNA reads as TGTGCCAGTAGTCAACGACAGGGGGGTTATGGCTACACCTTC. This codes for CASSQRQGGYGYTF. V is TRBV19 and J is TRBJ1-2, with TRBD1 matching 9 bases. Germline V gives CDR1 LNHDA, CDR2 SQIVND (reference sequence). The V gene end was trimmed by 5 bases and the J gene end by 5 bases; junction bases not matched to a gene: 6. The CDR3 loop spans 14 amino acids.

The V and J genes are TRBV27 and TRBJ2-2; possible D gene TRBD1, 6 bases. CDR3 length: 13 amino acids. Germline-derived CDR1 and CDR2 are MNHEY and SMNVEV (reference sequence). V was pared by 8 bases and J by 0 bases, with 7 bases between. DNA of the CDR3: TGTGCCAGCCGGACAGCGAACACCGGGGAGCTGTTTTTT. Residues: CASRTANTGELFF.